The sequence of this T cell receptor beta chain was determined in a study of blood T cell repertoires in COVID-19. Background on the study: Collection of acute and convalescent COVID-19 samples took place in the United States, Italy and Spain. From T cells, B-cell-depleted T cells, or PBMCs came the material, which was cDNA or gDNA.

The ends lost 4 bases at V and 0 bases at J; junction bases unmatched: 11. Per the germline V gene, CDR1 is GTSNPN and CDR2 is SVGIG (reference sequence). The CDR3 sequence is 17 residues long. As handled by the study authors: The authors estimated nucleated cell counts from reference gene primer amplification. Method: immunoSEQ multiplex PCR; TCRdb's copy keeps in-frame clones and lacks some. From that table come the V and J calls and clone size; the DNA was used to work out D and trimming. Among 270,000 or so clones listed, about nine tenths were seen once. The source is a young woman with active or convalescent COVID-19. The chain has TRBV30 and TRBJ1-2; 10 bases line up with TRBD1. What was sequenced was peripheral blood. CDR3 coding DNA: TGTGCCTGGATCCGTGGGAGTGGACAGGGGGCTAACTATGGCTACACCTTC. Translated, it gives CAWIRGSGQGANYGYTF.